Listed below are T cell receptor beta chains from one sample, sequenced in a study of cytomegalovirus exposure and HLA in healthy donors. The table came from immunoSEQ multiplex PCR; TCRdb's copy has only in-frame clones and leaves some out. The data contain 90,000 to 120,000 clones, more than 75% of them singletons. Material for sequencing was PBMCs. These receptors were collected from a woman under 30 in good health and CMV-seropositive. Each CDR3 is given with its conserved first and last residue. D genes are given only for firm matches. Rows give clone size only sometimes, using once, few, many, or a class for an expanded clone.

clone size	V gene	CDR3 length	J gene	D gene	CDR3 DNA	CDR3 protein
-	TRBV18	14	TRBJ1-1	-	TGTGCCAGCTCACCAGGGAAGGGGTCCACTGAAGCTTTCTTT	CASSPGKGSTEAFF
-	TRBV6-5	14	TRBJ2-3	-	TGTGCCAGCAGTTACTTACAGGGCCCAGATACGCAGTATTTT	CASSYLQGPDTQYF
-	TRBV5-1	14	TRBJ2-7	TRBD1	TGCGCCAGCAGACCCGGGACAGCCTCCTACGAGCAGTACTTC	CASRPGTASYEQYF
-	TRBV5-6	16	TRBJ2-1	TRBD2	TGTGCCAGCAGCGGTTGGGCGGGAGGGGTTTACAATGAGCAGTTCTTC	CASSGWAGGVYNEQFF
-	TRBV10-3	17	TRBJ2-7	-	TGTGCCATCAGTGAGGGCCCGAAAGGCGGGCCAACCTACGAGCAGTACTTC	CAISEGPKGGPTYEQYF
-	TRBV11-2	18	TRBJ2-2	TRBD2	TGTGCCAGCAGCTTAGGCTTATGGGACTATCAGGTGGGCGGGGAGCTGTTTTTT	CASSLGLWDYQVGGELFF
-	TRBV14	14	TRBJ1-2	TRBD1	TGTGCCAGCAGCCAGGTAACAGGGGGCGCTGGCTACACCTTC	CASSQVTGGAGYTF
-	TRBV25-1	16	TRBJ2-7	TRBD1	TGTGCCAGCAGTGATAACTCGGGACAGGGGCCCTACGAGCAGTACTTC	CASSDNSGQGPYEQYF
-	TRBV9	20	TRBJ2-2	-	TGTGCCAGCAGTGCCCTACCCTTGGGGAGAGGGAGGACGAACACCGGGGAGCTGTTTTTT	CASSALPLGRGRTNTGELFF
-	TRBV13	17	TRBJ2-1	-	TGTGCCAGCAGCTCCTTCCATTTAGCGGATTCCTACAATGAGCAGTTCTTC	CASSSFHLADSYNEQFF
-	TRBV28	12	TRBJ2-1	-	TGTGCCAGCAGTGATCGGGAAGATGAGCAGTTCTTC	CASSDREDEQFF
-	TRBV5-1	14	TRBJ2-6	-	TGCGCCAGCAGCCCTCCCGGGGGGGCCAACGTCCTGACTTTC	CASSPPGGANVLTF
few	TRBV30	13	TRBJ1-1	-	TGTGCCTGGAATGGGGCGTTTGCCACTGAAGCTTTCTTT	CAWNGAFATEAFF
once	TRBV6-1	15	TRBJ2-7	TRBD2	TGTGCCAGCAGTGAACTACTAGCGGAAAGCTACGAGCAGTACTTC	CASSELLAESYEQYF
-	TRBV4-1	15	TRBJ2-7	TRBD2	TGCGCCAGCAGCCTTTTGACTAGCGGGATCGACGAGCAGTACTTC	CASSLLTSGIDEQYF
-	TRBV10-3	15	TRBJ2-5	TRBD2	TGTGCCATCAGTACCGGGACTAGCGGACAAGAGACCCAGTACTTC	CAISTGTSGQETQYF
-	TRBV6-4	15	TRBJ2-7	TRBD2	TGTGCCAGCAGTGTGGGACTAGCGGGAGTATACGAGCAGTACTTC	CASSVGLAGVYEQYF
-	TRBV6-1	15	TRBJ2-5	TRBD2	TGTGCCAGCAGGTGGACTAGCGGGAGGGAAGAGACCCAGTACTTC	CASRWTSGREETQYF
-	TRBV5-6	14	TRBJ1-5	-	TGTGCCAGCAGCTTGAGGACAGCTAATCAGCCCCAGCATTTT	CASSLRTANQPQHF
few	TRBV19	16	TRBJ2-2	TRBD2	TGTGCCAGTAGACTAGCGGGAGCTACCACCACCGGGGAGCTGTTTTTT	CASRLAGATTTGELFF
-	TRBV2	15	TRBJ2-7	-	TGTGCCAGCAGTGAAAGCCCTAAAAGCTCCTACGAGCAGTACTTC	CASSESPKSSYEQYF
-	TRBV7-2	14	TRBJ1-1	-	TGTGCCAGCAGCCCCGGGATCATGAACACTGAAGCTTTCTTT	CASSPGIMNTEAFF
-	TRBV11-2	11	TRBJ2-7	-	TGTGCCAGCAGCTTAAGCGACGAGCAGTACTTC	CASSLSDEQYF
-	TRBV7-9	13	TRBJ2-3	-	TGTGCCAGCAGCCAACTGGAGGGGGATACGCAGTATTTT	CASSQLEGDTQYF
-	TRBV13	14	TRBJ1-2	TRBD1	TGTGCCAGCAGCTCCGGACAGGGCCCCGCTGGCTACACCTTC	CASSSGQGPAGYTF
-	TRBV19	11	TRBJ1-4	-	TGTGCCAGTAGTACCTTTGAAAAACTGTTTTTT	CASSTFEKLFF
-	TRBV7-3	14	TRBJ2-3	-	TGTGCCAGCAGCATGCTACCGGGCACAGATACGCAGTATTTT	CASSMLPGTDTQYF
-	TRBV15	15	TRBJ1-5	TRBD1	TGTGCCACCAGCAGGGGCCCAGGGGGAGGTCAGCCCCAGCATTTT	CATSRGPGGGQPQHF
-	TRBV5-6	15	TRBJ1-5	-	TGTGCCAGCAGCTGGGGGGGGGCCGGCAATCAGCCCCAGCATTTT	CASSWGGAGNQPQHF
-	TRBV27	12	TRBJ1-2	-	TGTGCCAGCAGTTTAGATGGGCTAGGCTACACCTTC	CASSLDGLGYTF
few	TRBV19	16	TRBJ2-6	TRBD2	TGTGCCAGCGGGGTGACGGGAGGGGCCGGGGCCAACGTCCTGACTTTC	CASGVTGGAGANVLTF
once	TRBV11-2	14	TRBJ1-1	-	TGTGCCAGCAGCCCGCTACTGGGGGGGACTGAAGCTTTCTTT	CASSPLLGGTEAFF
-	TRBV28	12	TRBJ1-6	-	TGTGCCAGCAGGTGGGGGGAATCACCCCTCCACTTT	CASRWGESPLHF
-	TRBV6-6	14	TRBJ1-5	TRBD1	TGTGCCAGCAGCCCGGACAGGGGCGGTCAGCCCCAGCATTTT	CASSPDRGGQPQHF
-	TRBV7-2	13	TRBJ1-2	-	TGTGCCAGCAGCTTTGACAGAAACTATGGCTACACCTTC	CASSFDRNYGYTF